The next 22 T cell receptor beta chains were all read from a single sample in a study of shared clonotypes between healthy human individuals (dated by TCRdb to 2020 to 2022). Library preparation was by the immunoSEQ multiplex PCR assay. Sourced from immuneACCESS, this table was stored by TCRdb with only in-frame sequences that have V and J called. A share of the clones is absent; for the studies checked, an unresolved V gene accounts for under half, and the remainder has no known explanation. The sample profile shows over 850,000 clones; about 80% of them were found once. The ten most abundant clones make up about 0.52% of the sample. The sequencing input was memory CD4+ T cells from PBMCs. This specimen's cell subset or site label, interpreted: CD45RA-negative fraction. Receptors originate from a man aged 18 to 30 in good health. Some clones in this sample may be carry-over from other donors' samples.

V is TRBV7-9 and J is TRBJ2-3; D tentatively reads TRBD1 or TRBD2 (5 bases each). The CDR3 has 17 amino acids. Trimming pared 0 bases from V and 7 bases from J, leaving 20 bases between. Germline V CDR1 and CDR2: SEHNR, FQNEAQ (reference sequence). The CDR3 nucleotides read TGTGCCAGCAGCTTAGCCTACGACACCACGAGGGGTCATACGCAGTATTTT. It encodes CASSLAYDTTRGHTQYF. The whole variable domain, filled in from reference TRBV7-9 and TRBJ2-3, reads DTGVSQNPRHKITKRGQNVTFRCDPISEHNRLYWYRQTLGQGPEFLTYFQNEAQLEKSRLLSDRFSAERPKGSFSTLEIQRTEQGDSAMYLCASSLAYDTTRGHTQYFGPGTRLTVL.

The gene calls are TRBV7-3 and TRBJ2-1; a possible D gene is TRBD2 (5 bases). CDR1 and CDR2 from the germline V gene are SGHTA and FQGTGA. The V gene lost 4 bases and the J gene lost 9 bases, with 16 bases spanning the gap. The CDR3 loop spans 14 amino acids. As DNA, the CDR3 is TGTGCCAGCAGCTCAGCCACTAGTAGCAGTGAGCAGTTCTTC. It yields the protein CASSSATSSSEQFF.

CDR3 protein: CASRPGTFFSYEQYF. CDR3 coding DNA: TGCGCCAGCAGACCGGGGACATTTTTCTCCTACGAGCAGTACTTC. The V call is TRBV10-1, the J call TRBJ2-7, with D possibly matching TRBD1 (6 bases). Trimming removed 6 bases from V and 0 bases from J, with 15 bases in between. This CDR3 has 15 amino acids. CDR1 and CDR2 from the germline V gene are WNHNN and SYGVQD (reference sequence).

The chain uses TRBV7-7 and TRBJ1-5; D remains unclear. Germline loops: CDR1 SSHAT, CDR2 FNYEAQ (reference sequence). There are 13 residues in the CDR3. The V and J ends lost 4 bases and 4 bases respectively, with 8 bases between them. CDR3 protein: CASSYTGNQPQHF. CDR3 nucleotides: TGTGCCAGCAGCTATACGGGTAATCAGCCCCAGCATTTT.

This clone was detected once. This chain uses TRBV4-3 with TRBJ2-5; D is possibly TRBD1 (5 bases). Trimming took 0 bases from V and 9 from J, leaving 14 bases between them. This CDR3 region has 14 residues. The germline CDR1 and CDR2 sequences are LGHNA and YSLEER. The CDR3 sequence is CASSQDLLGVAQYF. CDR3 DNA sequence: TGCGCCAGCAGCCAAGATCTTTTAGGGGTCGCCCAGTACTTC.

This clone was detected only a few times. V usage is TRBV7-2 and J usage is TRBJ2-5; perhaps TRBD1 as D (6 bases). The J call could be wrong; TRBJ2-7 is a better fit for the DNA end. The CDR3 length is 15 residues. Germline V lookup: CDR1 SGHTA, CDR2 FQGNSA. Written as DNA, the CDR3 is TGTGCCAGCAGCTTAGGGCTGAGGGGGAAAGGCGAGCAGTACTTC. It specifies CASSLGLRGKGEQYF.

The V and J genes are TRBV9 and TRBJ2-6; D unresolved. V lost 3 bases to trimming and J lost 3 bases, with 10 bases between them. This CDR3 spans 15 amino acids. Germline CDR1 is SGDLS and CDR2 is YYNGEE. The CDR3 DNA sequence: TGTGCCAGCAGCGCACGACAAAATGGGGCCAACGTCCTGACTTTC. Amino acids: CASSARQNGANVLTF.

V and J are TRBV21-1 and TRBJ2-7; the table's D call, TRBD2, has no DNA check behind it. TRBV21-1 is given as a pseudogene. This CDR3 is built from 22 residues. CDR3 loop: CASSKGGTSGMRTCTLYYEQYF. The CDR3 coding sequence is TGTGCCAGCAGCAAAGGGGGAACTAGCGGAATGCGGACGTGCACCTTATACTACGAGCAGTACTTC.

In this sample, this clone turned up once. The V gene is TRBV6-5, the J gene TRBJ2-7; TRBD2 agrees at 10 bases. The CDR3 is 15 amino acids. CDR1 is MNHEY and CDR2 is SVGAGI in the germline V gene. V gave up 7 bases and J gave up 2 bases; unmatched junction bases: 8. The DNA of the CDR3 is TGTGCCAGCACCGGCGGACTAGCGGAGACCTACGAGCAGTACTTC. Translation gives CASTGGLAETYEQYF.

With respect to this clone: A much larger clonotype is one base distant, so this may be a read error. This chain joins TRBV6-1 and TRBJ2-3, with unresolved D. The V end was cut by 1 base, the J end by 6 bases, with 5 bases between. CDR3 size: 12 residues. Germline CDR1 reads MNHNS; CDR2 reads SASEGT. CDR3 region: CASSEVRDTQYF. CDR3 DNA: TGTGCCAGCAGTGAAGTGAGGGATACGCAGTATTTT.

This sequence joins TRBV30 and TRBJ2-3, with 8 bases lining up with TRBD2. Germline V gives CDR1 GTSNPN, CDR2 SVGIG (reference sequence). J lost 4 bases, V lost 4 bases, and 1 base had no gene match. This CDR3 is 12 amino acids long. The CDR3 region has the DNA TGTGCCTGGAAGGGACTAGCAGATACGCAGTATTTT. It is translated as CAWKGLADTQYF.

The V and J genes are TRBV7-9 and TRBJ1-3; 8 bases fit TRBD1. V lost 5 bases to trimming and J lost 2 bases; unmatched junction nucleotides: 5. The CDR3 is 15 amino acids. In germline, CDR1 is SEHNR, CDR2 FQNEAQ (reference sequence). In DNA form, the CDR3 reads TGTGCCAGCAGCCCAAACAGGGGGACTGGAAACACCATATATTTT. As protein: CASSPNRGTGNTIYF.

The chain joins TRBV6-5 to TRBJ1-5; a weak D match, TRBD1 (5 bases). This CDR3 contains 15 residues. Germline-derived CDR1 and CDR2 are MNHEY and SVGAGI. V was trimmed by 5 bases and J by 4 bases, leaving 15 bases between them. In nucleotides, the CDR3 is TGTGCCAGCAGTAAACGACAGCCCTTTAATCAGCCCCAGCATTTT. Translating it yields CASSKRQPFNQPQHF.

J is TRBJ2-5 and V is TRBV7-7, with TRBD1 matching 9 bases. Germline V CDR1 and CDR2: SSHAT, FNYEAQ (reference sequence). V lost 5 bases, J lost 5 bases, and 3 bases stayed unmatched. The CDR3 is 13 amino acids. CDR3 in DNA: TGTGCCAGCAGCCCAGGACAGGGGGAGACCCAGTACTTC. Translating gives CASSPGQGETQYF.

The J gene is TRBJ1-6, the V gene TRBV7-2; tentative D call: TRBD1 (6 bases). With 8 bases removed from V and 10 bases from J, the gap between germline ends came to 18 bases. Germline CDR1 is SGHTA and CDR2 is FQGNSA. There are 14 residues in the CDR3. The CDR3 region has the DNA TGTGCCAGCTCCCCCGCAGGGCAGGGGTCACCCCTCCACTTT. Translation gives CASSPAGQGSPLHF.

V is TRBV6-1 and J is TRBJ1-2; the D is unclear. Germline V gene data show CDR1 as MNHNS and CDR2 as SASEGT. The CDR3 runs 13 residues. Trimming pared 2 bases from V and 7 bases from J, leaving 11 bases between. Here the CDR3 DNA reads TGTGCCAGCAGTGAAAACGCTTACGGTGGCTACACCTTC. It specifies CASSENAYGGYTF.

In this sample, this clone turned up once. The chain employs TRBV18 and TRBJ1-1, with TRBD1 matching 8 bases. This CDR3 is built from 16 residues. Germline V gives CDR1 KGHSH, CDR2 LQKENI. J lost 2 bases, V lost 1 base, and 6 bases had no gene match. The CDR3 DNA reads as TGTGCCAGCTCACCACTCCAGGGGGCGAGTAACACTGAAGCTTTCTTT. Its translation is CASSPLQGASNTEAFF. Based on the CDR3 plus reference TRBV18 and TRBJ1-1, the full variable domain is NAGVMQNPRHLVRRRGQEARLRCSPMKGHSHVYWYRQLPEEGLKFMVYLQKENIIDESGMPKERFSAEFPKEGPSILRIQQVVRGDSAAYFCASSPLQGASNTEAFFGQGTRLTVV.

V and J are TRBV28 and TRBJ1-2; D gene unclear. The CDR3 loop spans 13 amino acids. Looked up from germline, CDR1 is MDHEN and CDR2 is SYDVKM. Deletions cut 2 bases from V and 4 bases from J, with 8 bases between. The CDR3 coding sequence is TGTGCCAGCAGTTTACAATACGCCTATGGCTACACCTTC. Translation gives CASSLQYAYGYTF.

The CDR3 is CASSATPSYEQYF. The CDR3 region has the DNA TGTGCCAGCTCAGCGACGCCCTCCTACGAGCAGTACTTC. The rearrangement links TRBV18 to TRBJ2-7, with D hard to call. From germline, CDR1 is KGHSH and CDR2 LQKENI. This CDR3 contains 13 residues. Trimming left V 5 bases short and J 0 bases short, with 8 bases between.

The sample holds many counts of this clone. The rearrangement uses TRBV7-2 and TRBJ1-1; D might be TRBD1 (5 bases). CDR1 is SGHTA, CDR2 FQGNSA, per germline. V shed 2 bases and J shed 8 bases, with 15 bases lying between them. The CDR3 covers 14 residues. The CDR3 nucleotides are TGTGCCAGCAGCTTAAACCCTCCCGGGGCCGAAGCTTTCTTT. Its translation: CASSLNPPGAEAFF.

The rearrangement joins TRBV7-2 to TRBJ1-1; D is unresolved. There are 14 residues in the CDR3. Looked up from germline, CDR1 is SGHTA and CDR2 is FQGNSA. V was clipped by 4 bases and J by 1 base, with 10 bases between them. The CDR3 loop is CASSSSRGNTEAFF. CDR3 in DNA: TGTGCCAGCAGCTCCTCCCGTGGGAACACTGAAGCTTTCTTT.

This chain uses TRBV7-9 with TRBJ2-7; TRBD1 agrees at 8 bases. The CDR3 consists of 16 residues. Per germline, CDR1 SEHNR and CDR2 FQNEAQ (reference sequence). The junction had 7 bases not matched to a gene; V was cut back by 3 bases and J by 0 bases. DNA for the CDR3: TGTGCCAGCAGCTTTCCGGGACAGGAGTTCTCCTACGAGCAGTACTTC. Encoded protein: CASSFPGQEFSYEQYF.